This T cell receptor (beta chain) was found in a study of blood T cell repertoires in COVID-19. Sequencing was performed with immunoSEQ multiplex PCR; in TCRdb, only in-frame clones are kept and a portion is missing. The top ten hold approximately 10% of the sample, which has about 230,000 clones, approximately 84% seen once. This clonotype was obtained from a man between 50 and 59 years old with COVID-19, enrolled during active disease. Material: peripheral blood.

In DNA form, the CDR3 reads TGTGCCATCACCAGCCGGGACAGGGTCTACAATGAGCAGTTCTTC. This translates into CAITSRDRVYNEQFF. The rearrangement joins TRBV10-3 to TRBJ2-1; 9 nucleotides match TRBD1. The CDR3 spans 15 residues. CDR1 and CDR2 from the germline V gene are ENHRY and SYGVKD. With V trimmed by 7 bases and J by 3 bases, 7 bases remained unmatched.